One sample yielded the 28 T cell receptor beta chains listed below, sequenced in a study of shared clonotypes between healthy human individuals. Naive CD8 cells were CD45RO-negative, positively selected for CCR7, excluding terminally differentiated effector memory CD45RA+ cells. Repertoires were generated with immunoSEQ multiplex PCR, while TCRdb's copy carries only in-frame clones and drops some. The sample carries more than 2 million clones, roughly 95% recorded once. Sequenced sample: naive CD8+ T cells sorted from blood. These receptors came from a young man in good health.

The chain carries TRBV6-1 and TRBJ1-6; D is unresolved. The length of the CDR3 is 15 residues. V was cut by 11 bases and J by 5 bases, with 19 bases left in between. Germline V CDR1 and CDR2: MNHNS, SASEGT. The CDR3 DNA reads TGTGCCTCGAATACCGCCGGGCCCAATAATTCACCCCTCCACTTT. This encodes CASNTAGPNNSPLHF.

This chain connects TRBV4-3 to TRBJ2-3; weak D call: TRBD2 (6 bases). Trimming left V 4 bases short and J 3 bases short, with 14 bases between. Germline CDR1 and CDR2: LGHNA and YSLEER. This CDR3 has 15 residues. CDR3 nucleotide sequence: TGCGCCAGCAGCCTGACTAGTCCGTCAACAGATACGCAGTATTTT. This encodes CASSLTSPSTDTQYF.

The chain couples TRBV7-9 to TRBJ1-1; the match to TRBD1 covers 7 bases. The CDR3 covers 14 residues. After removal of 1 base from V and 6 bases from J, the junction contained 5 bases not matched to a gene. The germline gives CDR1 SEHNR, CDR2 FQNEAQ (reference sequence). CDR3 amino acids: CASSLEETGPEAFF. The CDR3 DNA reads TGTGCCAGCAGCTTAGAAGAGACAGGGCCTGAAGCTTTCTTT.

The V gene is TRBV4-1, the J gene TRBJ2-6; D is unclear. This CDR3 contains 14 residues. Trimming stripped 4 bases from V and 1 base from J, with 5 bases between. Germline CDR1 reads MGHRA; CDR2 reads YSYEKL. The CDR3 protein is CASSLGSGANVLTF. Here the CDR3 DNA reads TGCGCCAGCAGCCTGGGGTCTGGGGCCAACGTCCTGACTTTC.

The chain links TRBV5-4 to TRBJ2-7; D unclear. With 4 bases removed from V and 3 bases from J, the gap between germline ends came to 11 bases. Germline values: CDR1 SGHNT, CDR2 YYREEE (reference sequence). The CDR3 spans 13 residues. Here the CDR3 reads CASSNGRNYEQYF. The CDR3 bases are TGTGCCAGCAGCAATGGACGGAACTACGAGCAGTACTTC.

The rearrangement uses TRBV16 and TRBJ1-5, with D unresolved. Trimming removed 1 base at V and 3 bases at J, with 4 bases between. Germline V gene lookup returns CDR1 KGHSY and CDR2 FQNENV. CDR3 length equals 13 residues. The CDR3 here is CASSQWSNQPQHF. CDR3 bases: TGTGCCAGCAGCCAATGGTCCAATCAGCCCCAGCATTTT.

The gene calls are TRBV16 and TRBJ2-5; 7 bases agree with TRBD1. The ends lost 4 bases at V and 4 bases at J; junction bases unmatched: 6. Germline values: CDR1 KGHSY, CDR2 FQNENV. This CDR3 comprises 14 residues. The CDR3 loop reads CASSLGRDRETQYF. In nucleotides, the CDR3 is TGTGCCAGCAGCCTCGGCCGGGACAGAGAGACCCAGTACTTC.

The chain combines TRBV4-1 with TRBJ1-2; TRBD1 aligns across 10 bases. CDR3 size: 14 residues. V trimming: 4 bases; J trimming: 4 bases; junction bases outside the gene matches: 3. Per germline, CDR1 MGHRA and CDR2 YSYEKL. In DNA, the CDR3 is TGCGCCAGCAGCCTCGGACAGGGGGGCTATGGCTACACCTTC. Its protein product is CASSLGQGGYGYTF.

The V gene is TRBV7-2, the J gene TRBJ1-6; D possibly corresponds to TRBD1 (6 bases). This CDR3 is built from 15 residues. Trimming shortened V by 1 base and J by 7 bases, and 11 bases separated the two germline ends. Per germline, CDR1 SGHTA and CDR2 FQGNSA. The CDR3 coding sequence is TGTGCCAGCAGCTTAGGTCCAGGGACAAATTCACCCCTCCACTTT. It codes for CASSLGPGTNSPLHF.

The rearrangement joins TRBV27 to TRBJ1-5; possibly TRBD1 for D (6 bases). The CDR3 has 13 amino acids. Trimming took 6 bases from V and 4 from J, leaving 10 bases between them. The germline gives CDR1 MNHEY, CDR2 SMNVEV (reference sequence). The CDR3: CASRHGQNQPQHF. The CDR3 nucleotides are TGTGCCAGCAGACACGGACAGAATCAGCCCCAGCATTTT.

As for this clone: The same CDR3 also results from other DNA sequences found in this sample. The V gene is TRBV29-1, the J gene TRBJ1-4; D is ambiguous. This CDR3 has 12 residues. Trimming took 4 bases from V and 3 from J, leaving 6 bases between them. CDR1 and CDR2 from the germline V gene are SQVTM and ANQGSEA. The CDR3 nucleotides read TGCAGCGTTGGGCAAGCTAATGAAAAACTGTTTTTT. Amino acid sequence: CSVGQANEKLFF.

This chain uses TRBV27 with TRBJ2-2; perhaps TRBD1 as D (6 bases). The CDR3 consists of 16 residues. V lost 7 bases, J lost 1 base, and 16 bases lay in between. Germline V gives CDR1 MNHEY, CDR2 SMNVEV (reference sequence). The chain's CDR3 is CASKNLRGQNTGELFF. CDR3 coding DNA: TGTGCCAGCAAAAACCTCAGGGGTCAGAACACCGGGGAGCTGTTTTTT.

The chain couples TRBV4-3 to TRBJ2-7; TRBD2 matches 11 bases. CDR1 is LGHNA, CDR2 YSLEER, per germline. Germline trimming cut 2 bases from V and 7 bases from J; bases unmatched to any gene: 10. The CDR3 contains 16 residues. The CDR3 nucleotides read TGCGCCAGCAGCCAAAGTACTAGCGGGAGTTCGTGGGAGCAGTACTTC. As protein: CASSQSTSGSSWEQYF.

The chain links TRBV28 to TRBJ2-7; D is unclear. In germline, CDR1 is MDHEN, CDR2 SYDVKM. The V end was cut by 6 bases, the J end by 0 bases, with 12 bases between. The CDR3 runs 14 residues. CDR3 DNA: TGTGCCAGCAGACCCGGCCCGAGCTCCTACGAGCAGTACTTC. It yields the protein CASRPGPSSYEQYF.

V and J are TRBV11-2 and TRBJ2-5; 10 bases are a match to TRBD2. From germline, CDR1 is SGHAT and CDR2 FQNNGV. The trim removed 0 bases at V and 5 bases at J, leaving 15 bases unmatched. CDR3 length: 19 amino acids. The CDR3 loop reads CASSLDIIAGGKWGETQYF. The CDR3 DNA reads TGTGCCAGCAGCTTAGATATAATAGCGGGGGGTAAATGGGGCGAGACCCAGTACTTC. Full variable domain (missing parts from reference TRBV11-2 and TRBJ2-5): EAGVAQSPRYKIIEKRQSVAFWCNPISGHATLYWYQQILGQGPKLLIQFQNNGVVDDSQLPKDRFSAERLKGVDSTLKIQPAKLEDSAVYLCASSLDIIAGGKWGETQYFGPGTRLLVL.

DNA for the CDR3: TGTGCCAGCAGCTTAGGACAGTCTATGAACACTGAAGCTTTCTTT. It is translated as CASSLGQSMNTEAFF. The rearrangement links TRBV5-4 to TRBJ1-1, with a tentative D call TRBD1 (6 bases). Trimming stripped 2 bases from V and 0 bases from J, with 11 bases between. From germline, CDR1 is SGHNT and CDR2 YYREEE (reference sequence). The CDR3 covers 15 residues.

The rearrangement joins TRBV11-2 to TRBJ1-6, with D possibly being TRBD1 (6 bases). V was trimmed by 5 bases and J by 10 bases, leaving 15 bases between them. Germline lookup yields CDR1 SGHAT and CDR2 FQNNGV. The CDR3 contains 14 residues. CDR3 sequence: CASSLRTVISPLHF. In DNA, the CDR3 is TGTGCCAGCAGCCTACGGACAGTTATCTCACCCCTCCACTTT.

The CDR3 loop is CASSGLAGGLDEQYF. Here the CDR3 DNA reads TGTGCCAGCAGCGGACTAGCGGGGGGCCTCGACGAGCAGTACTTC. The chain uses TRBV4-2 and TRBJ2-7, with 14 positions matching TRBD2. Per germline, CDR1 LGHNA and CDR2 YNFKEQ. This CDR3 is built from 15 residues. V gave up 5 bases and J gave up 5 bases; unmatched junction bases: 5.

V is TRBV13 and J is TRBJ2-3, with a possible D match to TRBD2 (5 bases). Trimming took 1 base from V and 2 from J, leaving 13 bases between them. Germline CDR1 and CDR2: PRHDT and FYEKMQ (reference sequence). This CDR3 spans 16 amino acids. This CDR3 reads CASSLAGYGYTDTQYF. DNA of the CDR3: TGTGCCAGCAGCTTAGCGGGGTACGGTTACACAGATACGCAGTATTTT.

This clone was detected once. The rearrangement joins TRBV6-1 to TRBJ2-3; the D gene is possibly TRBD1 (6 bases). Between the trimmed V and J ends, which lost 7 bases and 0 bases, there was a span of 11 bases. Germline-derived CDR1 and CDR2 are MNHNS and SASEGT. This CDR3 comprises 14 residues. The CDR3 DNA sequence: TGTGCCAGCAACGACAGGATAAGCACAGATACGCAGTATTTT. Residues: CASNDRISTDTQYF.

This sequence joins TRBV6-1 and TRBJ2-3; weak D call: TRBD1 (6 bases). Germline V gene data show CDR1 as MNHNS and CDR2 as SASEGT. This CDR3 has 14 amino acids. The V gene lost 7 bases and the J gene lost 1 base, with 12 bases spanning the gap. CDR3 coding DNA: TGTGCCAGCAAGTCGGACAGCCGCACAGATACGCAGTATTTT. Encoded protein: CASKSDSRTDTQYF.

The gene calls are TRBV6-1 and TRBJ1-3, with D perhaps matching TRBD1 (5 bases). Trimming left V 1 base short and J 2 bases short, with 9 bases between. The germline gives CDR1 MNHNS, CDR2 SASEGT. The CDR3 has 15 amino acids. The CDR3 is CASSEDRTPGNTIYF. CDR3 nucleotides: TGTGCCAGCAGTGAAGACAGGACTCCTGGAAACACCATATATTTT.

The rearrangement uses TRBV27 and TRBJ2-2; D is perhaps TRBD1 (6 bases). Trimming removed 0 bases from V and 1 base from J, with 18 bases in between. The CDR3 runs to 19 residues. Germline lookup yields CDR1 MNHEY and CDR2 SMNVEV (reference sequence). The CDR3 region is CASSLSGASLLMNTGELFF. As DNA, the CDR3 is TGTGCCAGCAGTTTATCGGGGGCCTCCCTTCTTATGAACACCGGGGAGCTGTTTTTT.

The chain uses TRBV5-6 and TRBJ2-7; D uncertain. Between the trimmed V and J ends, which lost 5 bases and 6 bases, there was a span of 15 bases. Germline V gene data show CDR1 as SGHDT and CDR2 as YYEEEE. The CDR3 runs 13 residues. The DNA of the CDR3 is TGTGCCAGCAGTCGTGGGTCCTGGGCCGAGCAGTACTTC. The encoded protein is CASSRGSWAEQYF. The complete variable domain, with remaining parts taken from reference TRBV5-6 and TRBJ2-7, reads DAGVTQSPTHLIKTRGQQVTLRCSPKSGHDTVSWYQQALGQGPQFIFQYYEEEERQRGNFPDRFSGHQFPNYSSELNVNALLLGDSALYLCASSRGSWAEQYFGPGTRLTVT.

The V call is TRBV9, the J call TRBJ2-7, with TRBD1 matching 7 bases. J gave up 5 bases and V 3 bases, and 5 bases lay outside the gene matches. Germline V gene data show CDR1 as SGDLS and CDR2 as YYNGEE. This CDR3 spans 13 amino acids. The CDR3 region has the DNA TGTGCCAGCAGCGCGACAGGGCTGGACGAGCAGTACTTC. It translates to CASSATGLDEQYF. Drawing the rest from reference TRBV9 and TRBJ2-7, the complete variable domain is DSGVTQTPKHLITATGQRVTLRCSPRSGDLSVYWYQQSLDQGLQFLIQYYNGEERAKGNILERFSAQQFPDLHSELNLSSLELGDSALYFCASSATGLDEQYFGPGTRLTVT.

This rearrangement joins TRBV5-8 to TRBJ2-1; 7 bases are a match to TRBD1. V shed 4 bases and J 0 bases; nucleotides not matched to a gene: 7. This CDR3 has 16 amino acids. The V gene's germline CDR1 is SGHTS and CDR2 YDEGEE. CDR3 nucleotides: TGTGCCAGCAGCGAGACCGGGACAGACTCCTACAATGAGCAGTTCTTC. Its protein product is CASSETGTDSYNEQFF.

The rearrangement links TRBV5-6 to TRBJ2-5; perhaps D is TRBD1 or TRBD2 (5 bases each). The CDR3 contains 16 residues. Deletions cut 2 bases from V and 3 bases from J, with 17 bases between. Germline V gives CDR1 SGHDT, CDR2 YYEEEE. The CDR3 bases are TGTGCCAGCAGCTTCGAACCGGGACGATGGGAAGAGACCCAGTACTTC. Translating gives CASSFEPGRWEETQYF.

The gene calls are TRBV7-8 and TRBJ1-1; D remains unclear. Germline values: CDR1 SGHVS, CDR2 FQNEAQ. V was clipped by 1 base and J by 3 bases, with 18 bases between them. CDR3 length: 17 residues. For the CDR3, the DNA is TGTGCCAGCAGCTTAGAGCCCTCAGGAGGATGGCACACTGAAGCTTTCTTT. It encodes CASSLEPSGGWHTEAFF. The full variable domain, in which reference TRBV7-8 and TRBJ1-1 provide the parts outside the CDR3, is GAGVSQSPRYKVAKRGQDVALRCDPISGHVSLFWYQQALGQGPEFLTYFQNEAQLDKSGLPSDRFFAERPEGSVSTLKIQRTQQEDSAVYLCASSLEPSGGWHTEAFFGQGTRLTVV.